This T cell receptor beta chain was identified during a study of memory CD4+ T cells and cytomegalovirus serostatus. The sort gate was single viable CD3+CD4+CD8-CD45RO+ cells for memory CD4+ T cells. Positive selection with CD4 microbeads enriched total CD4+ T cells. Some clones are missing from TCRdb's copy, which holds only in-frame ones; the method was immunoSEQ multiplex PCR. The table has roughly 60,000 clones, roughly 80% seen once. The CDR3 has 15 residues. The germline gives CDR1 SGHRS, CDR2 YFSETQ. Trimming shortened V by 1 base and J by 6 bases, and 16 bases separated the two germline ends. This chain connects TRBV5-1 to TRBJ1-1; D call uncertain. The source is an adult in good health and CMV-seronegative. The sequenced sample consisted of memory CD4+ T cells from blood. Here the CDR3 reads CASSLNPGSSAEAFF. For the CDR3, the DNA is TGCGCCAGCAGCTTGAACCCGGGCTCCTCAGCTGAAGCTTTCTTT.